The 20 T cell receptor beta chains in this list originate from one sample, sequenced in a study of identical twins. One entry per CDR3 protein results from TCRdb running MiXCR on the 5' RACE reads. The sample contains roughly 480,000 distinct CDR3 sequences, more than 20% of which appear only once. This same sample was also part of a study on T cells expressing NK-cell markers.

Sequenced material: CD4+ T cells sorted from blood. The receptors derive from a woman aged 18 to 35 in good health.

The CDR3 sequence: CASSAGIYGYTF. As DNA, the CDR3 is TGTGCCAGCAGTGCAGGGATCTATGGCTACACCTTC. The chain has TRBV6-6 and TRBJ1-2; D may be TRBD1 (5 bases). Germline values: CDR1 MNHNY, CDR2 SVGAGI (reference sequence). V dropped 5 bases and J dropped 4 bases, with 8 bases sitting between them. CDR3 length: 12 amino acids.

This chain links TRBV5-1 with TRBJ2-7; 10 bases are shared with TRBD1. Per the germline V gene, CDR1 is SGHRS and CDR2 is YFSETQ. V shed 2 bases, J shed 5 bases, and the junction held 7 bases outside the gene matches. The CDR3 runs 15 residues. CDR3: CASSFLTGGFDEQYF. The DNA of the CDR3 is TGCGCCAGCAGCTTTTTGACAGGGGGCTTTGACGAGCAGTACTTC.

There are a few counts of this clonotype. The chain recombines TRBV3-1 with TRBJ2-7; TRBD1 agrees at 9 bases. This CDR3 has 15 amino acids. Germline lookup yields CDR1 LGHDT and CDR2 YNNKEL (reference sequence). The junction had 8 bases not matched to a gene; V was cut back by 3 bases and J by 5 bases. CDR3 sequence: CASSHGTGGLNEQYF. For the CDR3, the DNA is TGTGCCAGCAGCCACGGTACAGGGGGCTTGAACGAGCAGTACTTC.

V and J are TRBV5-1 and TRBJ2-3; possible D gene TRBD2, 5 bases. Germline assignment: CDR1 SGHRS and CDR2 YFSETQ. V was pared by 4 bases and J by 5 bases, with 11 bases between. This CDR3 is 13 amino acids long. The CDR3 nucleotides are TGCGCCAGCAGCATGGGAGTTCTAGATACGCAGTATTTT. Its translation is CASSMGVLDTQYF.

This clonotype was seen ten or more times. J is TRBJ2-3 and V is TRBV7-2; 14 nucleotides line up with TRBD2. V was clipped by 4 bases and J by 2 bases; unmatched bases: 5. The CDR3 loop spans 17 amino acids. Germline lookup yields CDR1 SGHTA and CDR2 FQGNSA. CDR3 in DNA: TGTGCCAGCAGCTCGGGACTAGCGGGGGAAAACACAGATACGCAGTATTTT. Translated, it gives CASSSGLAGENTDTQYF. Variable domain in full (rest from reference TRBV7-2 and TRBJ2-3): GAGVSQSPSNKVTEKGKDVELRCDPISGHTALYWYRQSLGQGLEFLIYFQGNSAPDKSGLPSDRFSAERTGGSVSTLTIQRTQQEDSAVYLCASSSGLAGENTDTQYFGPGTRLTVL.

This clonotype was found a few times. This chain links TRBV20-1 with TRBJ1-1; D is unclear. The CDR3 is 12 residues long. CDR1 and CDR2 (germline): DFQATT, SNEGSKA (reference sequence). V lost 5 bases, J lost 5 bases, and 12 bases lay in between. In DNA, the CDR3 is TGCAGTGCTGGGAGAGTGAGGACTGAAGCTTTCTTT. Encoded protein: CSAGRVRTEAFF.

This clonotype was picked up many times. The chain recombines TRBV29-1 with TRBJ2-1; TRBD2 matches at 13 bases. This CDR3 has 12 residues. Germline lookup yields CDR1 SQVTM and CDR2 ANQGSEA. V lost 7 bases to trimming and J lost 7 bases; unmatched junction nucleotides: 1. The CDR3 sequence: CSGTSGRNEQFF. DNA of the CDR3: TGCAGCGGGACTAGCGGGAGAAATGAGCAGTTCTTC.

This clonotype turned up a few times. The rearrangement joins TRBV12-3 or TRBV12-4 to TRBJ2-6; D is ambiguous. V was clipped by 5 bases and J by 4 bases, with 12 bases between them. CDR3 length: 15 amino acids. For the CDR3, the DNA is TGTGCCAGCAGTCCTACCGATAGCGGGGCCAACGTCCTGACTTTC. As protein: CASSPTDSGANVLTF.

The DNA of the CDR3 is TGTGCCAGCAGTTTTCGGGCCGGGACAGGGGCCACCTACGAGCAGTACTTC. This codes for CASSFRAGTGATYEQYF. This sequence joins TRBV9 and TRBJ2-7; TRBD1 agrees at 10 bases. The CDR3 covers 17 residues. Unmatched junction bases numbered 13, after V lost 5 bases and J lost 2 bases. CDR1 SGDLS and CDR2 YYNGEE come from the germline V gene.

The genes are TRBV12-3 or TRBV12-4 and TRBJ2-7, with D uncertain. This CDR3 has 12 amino acids. With 8 bases removed from V and 3 bases from J, the gap between germline ends came to 11 bases. The CDR3, as DNA: TGTGCCAGCTCCGGGCAGAACTACGAGCAGTACTTC. Translation gives CASSGQNYEQYF.

The chain uses TRBV5-1 and TRBJ1-1, with D possibly TRBD1 on 5 matching bases. The V end was cut by 7 bases, the J end by 6 bases, with 13 bases between. The CDR3 covers 12 residues. Germline CDR1 reads SGHRS; CDR2 reads YFSETQ. The CDR3 protein is CASGGAGSEAFF. CDR3 sequence (DNA): TGCGCCAGCGGTGGGGCAGGCTCTGAAGCTTTCTTT.

This clonotype was counted between two and nine times. This chain uses TRBV24-1 with TRBJ2-1; TRBD1 agrees at 9 bases. Trimming took 5 bases from V and 5 from J; bases not matched to a gene: 3. Germline CDR1 and CDR2: KGHDR and SFDVKD. This CDR3 comprises 14 residues. The CDR3 nucleotides read TGTGCCACCAGTGGGACAGGGGATGACAATGAGCAGTTCTTC. Protein: CATSGTGDDNEQFF.

The genes are TRBV20-1 and TRBJ2-1; the match to TRBD2 covers 9 bases. CDR1 and CDR2 from the germline V gene are DFQATT and SNEGSKA (reference sequence). The CDR3 runs 11 residues. The junction had 4 bases not matched to a gene; V was cut back by 6 bases and J by 10 bases. The CDR3 DNA is TGCAGTGCGGAGCGGGGGGTCGAGCAGTTCTTC. It codes for CSAERGVEQFF.

The CDR3 region has the DNA TGTGCCAGCAGCGGAGGAATAGGGACAGGGGCAGATACGCAGTATTTT. It encodes CASSGGIGTGADTQYF. The rearrangement joins TRBV9 to TRBJ2-3, with TRBD1 matching 10 bases. CDR1 SGDLS and CDR2 YYNGEE come from the germline V gene. CDR3 length: 16 amino acids. Trimming cost V 3 bases and J 4 bases; bases outside gene matches: 8.

This sequence joins TRBV7-2 and TRBJ2-7, with TRBD1 matching over 11 bases. The CDR3 is made up of 13 amino acids. CDR1 and CDR2 (germline): SGHTA, FQGNSA. J lost 5 bases, V lost 7 bases, and 4 bases had no gene match. CDR3 DNA sequence: TGTGCCAGCACGCGGACAGGGGGCAACGAGCAGTACTTC. Translating gives CASTRTGGNEQYF. Filled out from reference TRBV7-2 and TRBJ2-7, the complete variable domain reads GAGVSQSPSNKVTEKGKDVELRCDPISGHTALYWYRQSLGQGLEFLIYFQGNSAPDKSGLPSDRFSAERTGGSVSTLTIQRTQQEDSAVYLCASTRTGGNEQYFGPGTRLTVT.

This chain links TRBV20-1 with TRBJ2-1; TRBD1 aligns across 7 bases. The germline gives CDR1 DFQATT, CDR2 SNEGSKA (reference sequence). The CDR3 contains 15 residues. With 6 bases clipped from V and 8 bases from J, the junction kept 16 bases outside the gene matches. The CDR3 nucleotides read TGCAGTGCCCTAAGCCCCCCCAGGGGGAGCTATGAGCAGTTCTTC. Protein sequence: CSALSPPRGSYEQFF.

The chain couples TRBV7-2 to TRBJ2-1; a possible D gene is TRBD2 (5 bases). Germline-derived CDR1 and CDR2 are SGHTA and FQGNSA. This CDR3 has 15 amino acids. Deletions cut 3 bases from V and 0 bases from J, with 9 bases between. The DNA of the CDR3 is TGTGCCAGCAGCTTCGACTACGCCTCCTACAATGAGCAGTTCTTC. Translating gives CASSFDYASYNEQFF.

The chain employs TRBV7-8 and TRBJ2-3, with 8 bases aligning to TRBD2. This CDR3 contains 16 residues. Per germline, CDR1 SGHVS and CDR2 FQNEAQ. The junction had 6 bases not matched to a gene; V was cut back by 2 bases and J by 2 bases. CDR3 coding DNA: TGTGCCAGCAGCTTAAAAGCGGGGGCGTTCACAGATACGCAGTATTTT. Its protein product is CASSLKAGAFTDTQYF.

This clonotype was counted only a few times. CDR3 DNA: TGTGCCAGCAGACAGGATTCCCCTGAAGCTTTCTTT. Translated, it gives CASRQDSPEAFF. The chain uses TRBV7-2 and TRBJ1-1; D perhaps matches TRBD1 (5 bases). Germline V gives CDR1 SGHTA, CDR2 FQGNSA. The CDR3 totals 12 residues. The V end lost 6 bases, the J end lost 6 bases, and 11 bases lay between the germline ends.

J is TRBJ1-4 and V is TRBV11-3; no clear D. The V gene lost 5 bases and the J gene lost 10 bases, with 11 bases spanning the gap. The CDR3 spans 12 residues. Germline-derived CDR1 and CDR2 are SGHNT and YENEEA. As DNA, the CDR3 is TGTGCCAGCAGCCTAGGATCAGGAAAACTGTTTTTT. Translated, it gives CASSLGSGKLFF.